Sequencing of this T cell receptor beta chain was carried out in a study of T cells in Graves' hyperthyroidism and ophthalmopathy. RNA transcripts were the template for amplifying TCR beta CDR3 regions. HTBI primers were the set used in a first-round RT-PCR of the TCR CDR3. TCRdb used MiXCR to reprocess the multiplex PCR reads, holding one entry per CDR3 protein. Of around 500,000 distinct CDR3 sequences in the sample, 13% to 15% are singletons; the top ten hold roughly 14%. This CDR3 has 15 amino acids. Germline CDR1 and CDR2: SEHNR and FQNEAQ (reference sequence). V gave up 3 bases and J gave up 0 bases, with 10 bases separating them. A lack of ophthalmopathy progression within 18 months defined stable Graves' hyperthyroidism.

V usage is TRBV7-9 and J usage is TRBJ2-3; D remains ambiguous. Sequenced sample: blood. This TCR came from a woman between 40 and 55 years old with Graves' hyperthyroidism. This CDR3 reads CASSFVESSTDTQYF. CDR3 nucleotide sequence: TGTGCCAGCAGCTTTGTCGAGTCTAGCACAGATACGCAGTATTTT.